Below, 32 T cell receptor beta chains from the same sample are listed, as sequenced in a study of neoadjuvant anti-PD-1 for oral cavity cancer. Libraries were prepared by immunoSEQ multiplex PCR; TCRdb keeps only in-frame clonotypes and omits some of them. The profile shows over 80,000 clones, about 84% of them singletons. Sequenced here: PBMCs, sampled before nivolumab (anti-PD-1) treatment. The receptors derive from a person aged 40 to 85 with oral cavity squamous cell carcinoma.

This clone has just one count. V gene TRBV4-2 combines with J gene TRBJ2-7; a weak D match, TRBD2 (6 bases). V was cut by 0 bases and J by 5 bases, with 23 bases left in between. The CDR3 consists of 18 residues. Germline loops: CDR1 LGHNA, CDR2 YNFKEQ. The CDR3 is CASSQDLRAGLPVHEQYF. The CDR3 DNA is TGTGCCAGCAGCCAAGATCTAAGGGCGGGACTCCCGGTCCACGAGCAGTACTTC.

The chain links TRBV11-3 to TRBJ2-3; D might be TRBD1 (5 bases). The germline V gene encodes CDR1 SGHNT and CDR2 YENEEA. This CDR3 is 15 amino acids long. V was pared by 0 bases and J by 0 bases, with 7 bases between. The CDR3 loop is CASSLDGASTDTQYF. CDR3 DNA: TGTGCCAGCAGCTTAGATGGGGCTAGCACAGATACGCAGTATTTT.

This chain uses TRBV4-1 with TRBJ1-2; D is unclear. There are 15 residues in the CDR3. V dropped 5 bases and J dropped 4 bases, with 17 bases sitting between them. Germline CDR1 is MGHRA and CDR2 is YSYEKL. The CDR3 DNA is TGCGCCAGCAGCAGTGTAGTCCGAAAGACCTATGGCTACACCTTC. Residues: CASSSVVRKTYGYTF.

V and J are TRBV11-2 and TRBJ2-2; TRBD2 agrees at 8 bases. There are 17 residues in the CDR3. From germline, CDR1 is SGHAT and CDR2 FQNNGV. V was clipped by 0 bases and J by 0 bases; unmatched bases: 3. Written as DNA, the CDR3 is TGTGCCAGCAGCTTAGATGGGACTAGACCGAACACCGGGGAGCTGTTTTTT. Translated: CASSLDGTRPNTGELFF.

The V and J genes are TRBV6-1 and TRBJ1-1, with unresolved D. With 2 bases removed from V and 1 base from J, the gap between germline ends came to 5 bases. The CDR3 has 13 amino acids. The germline V gene encodes CDR1 MNHNS and CDR2 SASEGT. In DNA form, the CDR3 reads TGTGCCAGCAGTGAATTGGGGAACACTGAAGCTTTCTTT. This codes for CASSELGNTEAFF.

The rearrangement links TRBV27 to TRBJ1-4, with 7 positions matching TRBD1. The germline gives CDR1 MNHEY, CDR2 SMNVEV (reference sequence). This CDR3 spans 15 amino acids. With 3 bases clipped from V and 3 bases from J, the junction kept 4 bases outside the gene matches. The CDR3 region is CASSFGTVPNEKLFF. The CDR3 DNA sequence: TGTGCCAGCAGTTTCGGGACAGTTCCTAATGAAAAACTGTTTTTT.

This chain joins TRBV15 and TRBJ2-7; 8 bases match TRBD2. The germline V gene encodes CDR1 LNHNV and CDR2 YYDKDF (reference sequence). The CDR3 runs 14 residues. The trim removed 6 bases at V and 2 bases at J, leaving 6 bases unmatched. The CDR3 DNA reads as TGTGCCACCAGTCCGAGCGGGAGCCCCTACGAGCAGTACTTC. Its translation is CATSPSGSPYEQYF.

Only one count was recorded for this clone. This chain connects TRBV5-1 to TRBJ2-1, with D perhaps matching TRBD2 (6 bases). Germline CDR1 and CDR2: SGHRS and YFSETQ. This CDR3 comprises 15 residues. V shed 4 bases and J shed 7 bases, with 18 bases lying between them. The DNA for the CDR3 is TGCGCCAGCAGCCTATCCCCGGGAGTATATAATGAGCAGTTCTTC. This sequence encodes CASSLSPGVYNEQFF.

The chain carries TRBV6-5 and TRBJ2-7; the match to TRBD1 covers 8 bases. Germline V CDR1 and CDR2: MNHEY, SVGAGI. The CDR3 sequence is 12 residues long. V shed 8 bases and J 4 bases; nucleotides not matched to a gene: 4. DNA of the CDR3: TGTGCCAGCTGGACAGGGTCGTACGAGCAGTACTTC. Amino acids: CASWTGSYEQYF.

This chain uses TRBV9 with TRBJ2-7; D is ambiguous. This CDR3 contains 14 residues. CDR1 is SGDLS, CDR2 YYNGEE, per germline. Trimming shortened V by 0 bases and J by 7 bases, and 14 bases separated the two germline ends. The CDR3 DNA reads TGTGCCAGCAGCGTAGTTGGCTCCTCCAGGGAGCAGTACTTC. Its translation is CASSVVGSSREQYF.

This clone appeared once. The V and J genes are TRBV6-1 and TRBJ1-4, with D perhaps TRBD1 (5 bases). Germline V CDR1 and CDR2: MNHNS, SASEGT. CDR3 length: 15 amino acids. V dropped 6 bases and J dropped 10 bases, with 21 bases sitting between them. The CDR3 DNA sequence: TGTGCCAGCAGGGAGCGGGGACTAGGCGGGGGAAAACTGTTTTTT. It specifies CASRERGLGGGKLFF.

The DNA of the CDR3 is TGTGCCAGCAGCGTATTGGGGGCTTTCGATGAAAAACTGTTTTTT. Protein sequence: CASSVLGAFDEKLFF. The V gene is TRBV9, the J gene TRBJ1-4, with D maybe TRBD1 (6 bases). Trimming cost V 1 base and J 6 bases, with 13 bases left between them. Looked up from germline, CDR1 is SGDLS and CDR2 is YYNGEE. There are 15 residues in the CDR3.

This clone was detected a few times. The chain joins TRBV6-5 to TRBJ1-2; tentative D call: TRBD1 (5 bases). This CDR3 comprises 14 residues. The germline CDR1 and CDR2 sequences are MNHEY and SVGAGI. Between the trimmed V and J ends, which lost 0 bases and 7 bases, there was a span of 12 bases. The CDR3 DNA is TGTGCCAGCAGTTACTCTGGGGCTTTGAGTGGCTACACCTTC. Translated, it gives CASSYSGALSGYTF.

The chain joins TRBV19 to TRBJ1-5, with TRBD1 matching 12 bases. Trimming removed 6 bases from V and 9 bases from J; junction bases left unmatched: 6. The CDR3 totals 14 residues. Germline V gene data show CDR1 as LNHDA and CDR2 as SQIVND (reference sequence). CDR3 coding DNA: TGTGCCAGTAGCGGGACAGGGGGCGCCCCGCCCCAGCATTTT. This sequence encodes CASSGTGGAPPQHF. Combining the CDR3 with reference TRBV19 and TRBJ1-5 gives the whole variable domain DGGITQSPKYLFRKEGQNVTLSCEQNLNHDAMYWYRQDPGQGLRLIYYSQIVNDFQKGDIAEGYSVSREKKESFPLTVTSAQKNPTAFYLCASSGTGGAPPQHFGDGTRLSIL.

The chain employs TRBV28 and TRBJ1-2; D ambiguous. V was pared by 3 bases and J by 2 bases, with 7 bases between. Per germline, CDR1 MDHEN and CDR2 SYDVKM. The CDR3 sequence is 13 residues long. The CDR3 sequence: CASSFGKNYGYTF. CDR3 coding DNA: TGTGCCAGCAGTTTCGGGAAAAACTATGGCTACACCTTC.

For this clone: Other DNA sequences from this sample encode an identical CDR3 as well. The chain couples TRBV6-5 to TRBJ2-7; 10 bases match TRBD1. V lost 6 bases, J lost 2 bases, and 7 bases stayed unmatched. CDR3 length equals 15 residues. Germline-derived CDR1 and CDR2 are MNHEY and SVGAGI. DNA of the CDR3: TGTGCCAGCAGCCGTTCCGGGACAGGGGCCTACGAGCAGTACTTC. Its protein is CASSRSGTGAYEQYF.

This clone showed up just a few times. The chain couples TRBV5-1 to TRBJ2-1, with 7 bases matching TRBD1. The V gene's germline CDR1 is SGHRS and CDR2 YFSETQ. This CDR3 has 15 residues. J lost 2 bases, V lost 4 bases, and 6 bases had no gene match. Here the CDR3 reads CASSPRQGTYNEQFF. Written as DNA, the CDR3 is TGCGCCAGCAGCCCGAGACAGGGAACCTACAATGAGCAGTTCTTC.

The genes are TRBV2 and TRBJ2-2, with 11 bases matching TRBD2. The V gene's germline CDR1 is SNHLY and CDR2 FYNNEI. Germline trimming cut 6 bases from V and 2 bases from J; bases unmatched to any gene: 8. The CDR3 runs to 17 residues. CDR3 residues: CASRPGTSGSNTGELFF. CDR3 coding DNA: TGTGCCAGCAGACCCGGGACTAGCGGAAGCAACACCGGGGAGCTGTTTTTT.

The chain joins TRBV11-1 to TRBJ1-1; D unresolved. Trimming removed 2 bases at V and 5 bases at J, with 9 bases between. Looked up from germline, CDR1 is SGHAT and CDR2 is FQDESV (reference sequence). The CDR3 extends over 13 amino acids. CDR3 in amino acids: CASSLRVGTEAFF. The CDR3 DNA reads as TGTGCCAGCAGCTTAAGGGTCGGGACTGAAGCTTTCTTT.

This chain uses TRBV10-3 with TRBJ2-1; 10 bases match TRBD2. Germline lookup yields CDR1 ENHRY and CDR2 SYGVKD. This CDR3 region has 19 residues. V lost 3 bases and J lost 9; bases outside the gene matches: 20. CDR3 DNA sequence: TGTGCCATCAGTGAACCCCCTAGCGGGAGAATCCATCCAACGGGTGAGCAGTTCTTC. Translation: CAISEPPSGRIHPTGEQFF.

This clone occurred once. The CDR3 is CASSPRDGTYEQYF. DNA for the CDR3: TGTGCCAGCAGCCCCCGGGACGGAACCTACGAGCAGTACTTC. The rearrangement links TRBV5-5 to TRBJ2-7; D may match TRBD1 or TRBD2 (5 bases each). Trimming pared 4 bases from V and 2 bases from J, leaving 13 bases between. Looked up from germline, CDR1 is SGHKS and CDR2 is YYEKEE (reference sequence). The CDR3 length is 14 residues.

The V call is TRBV30, the J call TRBJ2-7; TRBD1 matches at 8 bases. Germline V gene sequence: CDR1 GTSNPN, CDR2 SVGIG (reference sequence). Trimming at V came to 3 bases and at J to 4 bases, leaving 2 bases not matched to a gene. The CDR3 has 12 residues. The CDR3 loop is CAWSDRGYEQYF. The CDR3 coding sequence is TGTGCCTGGAGCGACAGGGGATACGAGCAGTACTTC.

The V call is TRBV4-1, the J call TRBJ2-1, with D unresolved. Deletions cut 0 bases from V and 2 bases from J, with 5 bases between. Germline V CDR1 and CDR2: MGHRA, YSYEKL. The CDR3 length is 14 residues. The CDR3 spells CASSQEVTYNEQFF. For the CDR3, the DNA is TGCGCCAGCAGCCAAGAGGTAACCTACAATGAGCAGTTCTTC.

The chain joins TRBV6-1 to TRBJ1-1; D not resolved. Germline CDR1 and CDR2: MNHNS and SASEGT. The CDR3 is made up of 13 amino acids. Trimming cost V 4 bases and J 4 bases, with 10 bases left between them. In DNA, the CDR3 is TGTGCCAGCAGTGCAGGAAGGGCCACTGAAGCTTTCTTT. Translation gives CASSAGRATEAFF.

V usage is TRBV30 and J usage is TRBJ2-2; perhaps D is TRBD1 or TRBD2 (6 bases each). The CDR3 spans 14 residues. Germline V gene sequence: CDR1 GTSNPN, CDR2 SVGIG (reference sequence). V gave up 0 bases and J gave up 11 bases, with 16 bases separating them. CDR3 sequence reads: CAWSVGPGARELFF. The CDR3 DNA reads TGTGCCTGGAGTGTGGGTCCGGGGGCCCGAGAGCTGTTTTTT.

The genes are TRBV6-6 and TRBJ1-3; D may be TRBD1 (5 bases). The V end lost 6 bases, the J end lost 0 bases, and 12 bases lay between the germline ends. This CDR3 is built from 15 residues. In germline, CDR1 is MNHNY, CDR2 SVGAGI (reference sequence). This CDR3 reads CASSRQGSSGNTIYF. Here the CDR3 DNA reads TGTGCCAGCAGCCGTCAGGGCTCCTCTGGAAACACCATATATTTT.

The V and J genes are TRBV19 and TRBJ2-2; the match to TRBD1 covers 8 bases. CDR1 and CDR2 from the germline V gene are LNHDA and SQIVND (reference sequence). The CDR3 spans 15 residues. Trimming at V came to 3 bases and at J to 5 bases, leaving 5 bases not matched to a gene. The CDR3 DNA sequence: TGTGCCAGTAGTATGGTGCAGGGGGCTACCGGGGAGCTGTTTTTT. Its translation is CASSMVQGATGELFF.

The CDR3 nucleotides read TGTGCCAGCAGCCAAGACGACAGAAATAACTATGGCTACACCTTC. It is translated as CASSQDDRNNYGYTF. The V gene is TRBV4-2, the J gene TRBJ1-2; tentative D call: TRBD1 (5 bases). The CDR3 is 15 amino acids. The V end lost 0 bases, the J end lost 1 base, and 9 bases lay between the germline ends. Germline CDR1 is LGHNA and CDR2 is YNFKEQ.

The V and J genes are TRBV15 and TRBJ2-3; unclear D gene. Germline CDR1 LNHNV, CDR2 YYDKDF (reference sequence). The germline V and J ends were trimmed by 5 bases and 1 base, with 13 bases remaining between them. This CDR3 has 15 residues. Here the CDR3 DNA reads TGTGCCACCAGCGGGCTTCGACGGGGCACAGATACGCAGTATTTT. Translating it yields CATSGLRRGTDTQYF. The full variable domain, in which reference TRBV15 and TRBJ2-3 provide the parts outside the CDR3, is DAMVIQNPRYQVTQFGKPVTLSCSQTLNHNVMYWYQQKSSQAPKLLFHYYDKDFNNEADTPDNFQSRRPNTSFCFLDIRSPGLGDTAMYLCATSGLRRGTDTQYFGPGTRLTVL.

The gene calls are TRBV6-5 and TRBJ2-6; the D is unclear. The CDR3 loop spans 13 amino acids. In germline, CDR1 is MNHEY, CDR2 SVGAGI. V lost 8 bases to trimming and J lost 4 bases, with 9 bases between them. Here the CDR3 DNA reads TGTGCCAGCGGAGAACAGGGGGCCAACGTCCTGACTTTC. This gives the protein CASGEQGANVLTF.

V is TRBV6-6 and J is TRBJ2-4; 10 nucleotides match TRBD2. CDR1 and CDR2 (germline): MNHNY, SVGAGI (reference sequence). CDR3 size: 14 residues. Losses at the gene ends were 8 bases for V and 5 bases for J; bases not matched to a gene: 6. The CDR3 reads CASSQRGGENIQYF. CDR3 nucleotide sequence: TGTGCCAGCTCCCAGCGGGGGGGGGAAAACATTCAGTACTTC.

The chain combines TRBV29-1 with TRBJ1-2; TRBD1 is a possible D gene (5 bases). V lost 0 bases, J lost 8 bases, and 13 bases lay in between. The CDR3 covers 13 residues. From germline, CDR1 is SQVTM and CDR2 ANQGSEA. For the CDR3, the DNA is TGCAGCGTTGAAGAGGGACGGTGGGGGGGCTACACCTTC. Translated: CSVEEGRWGGYTF.